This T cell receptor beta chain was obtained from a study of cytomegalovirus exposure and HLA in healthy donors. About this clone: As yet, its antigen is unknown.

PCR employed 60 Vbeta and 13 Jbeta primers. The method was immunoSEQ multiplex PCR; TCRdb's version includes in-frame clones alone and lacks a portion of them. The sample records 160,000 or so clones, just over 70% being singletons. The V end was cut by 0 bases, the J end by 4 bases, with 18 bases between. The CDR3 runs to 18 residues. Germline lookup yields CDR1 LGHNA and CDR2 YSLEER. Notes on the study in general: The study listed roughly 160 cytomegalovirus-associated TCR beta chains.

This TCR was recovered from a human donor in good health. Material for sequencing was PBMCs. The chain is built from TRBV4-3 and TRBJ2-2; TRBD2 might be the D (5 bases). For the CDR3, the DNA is TGCGCCAGCAGCCAAGAGGACCGAATCGGGGAAGGCACCGGGGAGCTGTTTTTT. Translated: CASSQEDRIGEGTGELFF.